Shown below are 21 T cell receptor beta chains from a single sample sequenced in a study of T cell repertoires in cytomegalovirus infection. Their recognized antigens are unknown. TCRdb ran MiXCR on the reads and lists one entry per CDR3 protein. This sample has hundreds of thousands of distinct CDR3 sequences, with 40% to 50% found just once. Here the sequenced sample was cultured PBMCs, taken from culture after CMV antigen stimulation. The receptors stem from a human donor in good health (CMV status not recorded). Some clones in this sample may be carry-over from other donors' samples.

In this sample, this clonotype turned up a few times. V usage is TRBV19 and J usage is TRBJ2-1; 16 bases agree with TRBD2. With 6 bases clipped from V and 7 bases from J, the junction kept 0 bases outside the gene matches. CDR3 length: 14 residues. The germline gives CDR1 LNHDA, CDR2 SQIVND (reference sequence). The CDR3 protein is CASRGLAGGNEQFF. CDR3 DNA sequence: TGTGCCAGTAGGGGACTAGCGGGAGGGAATGAGCAGTTCTTC.

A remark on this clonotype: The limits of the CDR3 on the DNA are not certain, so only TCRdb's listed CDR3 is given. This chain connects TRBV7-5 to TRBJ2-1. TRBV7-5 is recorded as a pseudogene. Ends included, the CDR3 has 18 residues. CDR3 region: CISVPEACRGTAYNEQFF.

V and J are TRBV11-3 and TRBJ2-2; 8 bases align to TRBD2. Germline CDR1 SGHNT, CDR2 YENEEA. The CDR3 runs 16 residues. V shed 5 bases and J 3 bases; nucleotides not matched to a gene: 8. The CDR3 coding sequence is TGTGCCAGCAGCCGGTCGGAAGCGGGAGACACCGGGGAGCTGTTTTTT. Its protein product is CASSRSEAGDTGELFF. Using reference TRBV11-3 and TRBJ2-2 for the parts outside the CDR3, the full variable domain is EAGVVQSPRYKIIEKKQPVAFWCNPISGHNTLYWYLQNLGQGPELLIRYENEEAVDDSQLPKDRFSAERLKGVDSTLKIQPAELGDSAVYLCASSRSEAGDTGELFFGEGSRLTVL.

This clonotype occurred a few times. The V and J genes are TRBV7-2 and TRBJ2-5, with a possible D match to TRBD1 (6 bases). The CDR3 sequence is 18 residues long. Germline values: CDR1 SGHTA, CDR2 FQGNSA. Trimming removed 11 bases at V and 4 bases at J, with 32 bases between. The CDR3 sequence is CAAGERFGGKGNGETQYF. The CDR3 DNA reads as TGTGCCGCAGGGGAAAGATTTGGGGGAAAAGGGAACGGAGAGACCCAGTACTTC. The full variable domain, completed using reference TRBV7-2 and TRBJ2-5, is GAGVSQSPSNKVTEKGKDVELRCDPISGHTALYWYRQSLGQGLEFLIYFQGNSAPDKSGLPSDRFSAERTGGSVSTLTIQRTQQEDSAVYLCAAGERFGGKGNGETQYFGPGTRLLVL.

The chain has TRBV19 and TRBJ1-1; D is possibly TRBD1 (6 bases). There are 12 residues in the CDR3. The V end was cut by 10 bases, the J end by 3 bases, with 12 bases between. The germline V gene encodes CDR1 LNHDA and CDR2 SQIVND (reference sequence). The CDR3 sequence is CATRGSYTEAFF. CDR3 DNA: TGTGCCACCAGGGGAAGTTACACTGAAGCTTTCTTT.

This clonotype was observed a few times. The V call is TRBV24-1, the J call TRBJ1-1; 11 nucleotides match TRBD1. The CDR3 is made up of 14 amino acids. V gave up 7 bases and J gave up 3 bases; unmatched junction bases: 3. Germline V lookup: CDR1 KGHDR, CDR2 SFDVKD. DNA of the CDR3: TGTGCCACCAGCCCGGGACAGGGGGACACTGAAGCTTTCTTT. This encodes CATSPGQGDTEAFF.

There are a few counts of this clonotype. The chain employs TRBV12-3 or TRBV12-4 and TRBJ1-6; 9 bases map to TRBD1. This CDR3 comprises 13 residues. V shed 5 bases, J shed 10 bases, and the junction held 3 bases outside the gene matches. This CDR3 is CASSVTGGSPLHF. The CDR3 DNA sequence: TGTGCCAGCAGTGTGACAGGGGGGTCACCCCTCCACTTT.

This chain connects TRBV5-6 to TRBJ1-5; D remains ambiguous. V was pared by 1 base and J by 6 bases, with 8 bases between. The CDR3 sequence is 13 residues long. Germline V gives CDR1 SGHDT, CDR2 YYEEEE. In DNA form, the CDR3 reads TGTGCCAGCAGCTTGTCGGCGGGTCAGCCCCAGCATTTT. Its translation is CASSLSAGQPQHF.

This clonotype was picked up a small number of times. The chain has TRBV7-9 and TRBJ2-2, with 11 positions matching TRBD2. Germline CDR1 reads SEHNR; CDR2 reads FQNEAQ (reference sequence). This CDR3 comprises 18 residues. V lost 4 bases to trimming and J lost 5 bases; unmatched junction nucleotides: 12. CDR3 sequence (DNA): TGTGCCAGCAGCTATCAGACTAGCGGGATAGGGCGGACCGGGGAGCTGTTTTTT. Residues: CASSYQTSGIGRTGELFF.

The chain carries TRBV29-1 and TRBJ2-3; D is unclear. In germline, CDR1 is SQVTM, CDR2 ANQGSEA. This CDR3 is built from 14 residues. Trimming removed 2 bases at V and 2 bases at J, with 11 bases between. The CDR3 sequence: CSVEKVQITDTQYF. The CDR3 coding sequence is TGCAGCGTTGAAAAGGTCCAAATCACAGATACGCAGTATTTT.

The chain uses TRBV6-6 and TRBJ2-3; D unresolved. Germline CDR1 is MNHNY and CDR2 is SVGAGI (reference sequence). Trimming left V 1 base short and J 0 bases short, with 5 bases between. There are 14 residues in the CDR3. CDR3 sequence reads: CASSYLGSTDTQYF. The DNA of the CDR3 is TGTGCCAGCAGTTACTTGGGGAGCACAGATACGCAGTATTTT.

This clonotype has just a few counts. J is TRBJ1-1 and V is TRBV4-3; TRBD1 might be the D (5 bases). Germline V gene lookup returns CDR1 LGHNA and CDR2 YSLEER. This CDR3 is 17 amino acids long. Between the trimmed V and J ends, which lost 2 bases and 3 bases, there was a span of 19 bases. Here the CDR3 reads CASSQIPGGTVDTEAFF. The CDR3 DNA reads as TGCGCCAGCAGCCAAATTCCTGGCGGGACTGTCGACACTGAAGCTTTCTTT.

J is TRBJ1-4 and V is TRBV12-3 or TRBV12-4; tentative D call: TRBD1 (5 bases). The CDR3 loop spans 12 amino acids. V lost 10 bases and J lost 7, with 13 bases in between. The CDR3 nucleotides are TGTGCCACTCAGGGTGGGGGTGAAAAACTGTTTTTT. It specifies CATQGGGEKLFF.

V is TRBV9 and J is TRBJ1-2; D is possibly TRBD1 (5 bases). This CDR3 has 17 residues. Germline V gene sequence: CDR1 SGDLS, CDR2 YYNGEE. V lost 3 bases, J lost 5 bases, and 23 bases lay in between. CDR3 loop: CASSAGGAGMVGYGYTF. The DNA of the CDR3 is TGTGCCAGCAGCGCCGGGGGTGCAGGGATGGTTGGATATGGCTACACCTTC. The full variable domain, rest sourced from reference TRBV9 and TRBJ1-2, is DSGVTQTPKHLITATGQRVTLRCSPRSGDLSVYWYQQSLDQGLQFLIQYYNGEERAKGNILERFSAQQFPDLHSELNLSSLELGDSALYFCASSAGGAGMVGYGYTFGSGTRLTVV.

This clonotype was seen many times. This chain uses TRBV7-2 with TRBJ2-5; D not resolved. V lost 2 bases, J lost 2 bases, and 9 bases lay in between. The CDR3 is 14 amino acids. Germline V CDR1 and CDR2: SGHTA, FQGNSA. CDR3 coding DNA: TGTGCCAGCAGCTTACTCGCCTTTCAAGAGACCCAGTACTTC. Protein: CASSLLAFQETQYF.

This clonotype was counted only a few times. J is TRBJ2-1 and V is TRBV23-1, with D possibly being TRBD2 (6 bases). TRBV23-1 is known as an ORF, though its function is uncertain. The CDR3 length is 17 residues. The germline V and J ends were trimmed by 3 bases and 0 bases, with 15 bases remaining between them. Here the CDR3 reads CASSHSELGSSYNEQFF. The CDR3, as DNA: TGCGCCAGCAGTCATTCCGAACTCGGGAGCTCCTACAATGAGCAGTTCTTC.

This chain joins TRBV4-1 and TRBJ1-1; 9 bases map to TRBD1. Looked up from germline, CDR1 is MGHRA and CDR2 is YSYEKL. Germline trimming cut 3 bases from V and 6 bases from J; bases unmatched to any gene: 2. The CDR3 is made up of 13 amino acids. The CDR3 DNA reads TGCGCCAGCAGCCAGGACAGGGGATCTGAAGCTTTCTTT. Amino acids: CASSQDRGSEAFF.

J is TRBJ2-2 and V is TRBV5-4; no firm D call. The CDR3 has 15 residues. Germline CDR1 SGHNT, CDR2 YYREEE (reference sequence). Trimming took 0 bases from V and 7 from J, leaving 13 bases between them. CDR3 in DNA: TGTGCCAGCAGCTTGGTGCAGAATTCGGTCGGGGAGCTGTTTTTT. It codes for CASSLVQNSVGELFF.

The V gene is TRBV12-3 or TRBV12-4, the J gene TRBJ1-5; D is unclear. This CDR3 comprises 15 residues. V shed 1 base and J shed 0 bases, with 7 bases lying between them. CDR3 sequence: CASSLGEISNQPQHF. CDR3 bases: TGTGCCAGCAGTTTAGGGGAGATTAGCAATCAGCCCCAGCATTTT.

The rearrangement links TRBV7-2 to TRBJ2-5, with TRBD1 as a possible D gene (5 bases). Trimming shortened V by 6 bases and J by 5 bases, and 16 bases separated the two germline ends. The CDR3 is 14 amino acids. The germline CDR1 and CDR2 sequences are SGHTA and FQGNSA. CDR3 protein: CASSFSGSLETQYF. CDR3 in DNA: TGTGCCAGCAGTTTTTCAGGGTCTTTGGAGACCCAGTACTTC.

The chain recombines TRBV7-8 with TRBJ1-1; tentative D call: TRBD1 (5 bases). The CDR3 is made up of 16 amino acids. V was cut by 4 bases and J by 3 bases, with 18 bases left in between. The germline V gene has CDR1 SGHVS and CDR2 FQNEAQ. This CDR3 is CASSSQAHLGDTEAFF. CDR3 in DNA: TGTGCCAGCAGCTCACAGGCCCACCTAGGGGACACTGAAGCTTTCTTT.